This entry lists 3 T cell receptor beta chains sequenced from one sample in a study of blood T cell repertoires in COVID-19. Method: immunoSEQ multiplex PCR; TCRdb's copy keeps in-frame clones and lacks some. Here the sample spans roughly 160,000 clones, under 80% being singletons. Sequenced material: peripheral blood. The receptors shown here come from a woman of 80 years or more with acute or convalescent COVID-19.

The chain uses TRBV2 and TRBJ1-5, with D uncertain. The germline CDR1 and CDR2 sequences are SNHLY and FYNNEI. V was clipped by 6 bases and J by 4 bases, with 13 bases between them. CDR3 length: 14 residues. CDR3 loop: CASSSTTENQPQHF. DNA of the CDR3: TGTGCCAGCAGCTCAACGACTGAGAATCAGCCCCAGCATTTT.

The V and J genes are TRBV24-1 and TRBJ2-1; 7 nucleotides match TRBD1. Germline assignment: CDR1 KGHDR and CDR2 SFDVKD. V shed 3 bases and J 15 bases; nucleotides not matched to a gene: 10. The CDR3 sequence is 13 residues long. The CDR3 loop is CATSDPRTGGWFF. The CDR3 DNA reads TGTGCCACCAGTGATCCCAGGACAGGAGGATGGTTCTTC.

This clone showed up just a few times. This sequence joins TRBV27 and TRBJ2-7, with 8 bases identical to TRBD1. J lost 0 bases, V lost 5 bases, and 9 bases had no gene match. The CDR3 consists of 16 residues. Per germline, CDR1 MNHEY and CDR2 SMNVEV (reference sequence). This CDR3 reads CASSPGTGKSSYEQYF. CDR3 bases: TGTGCCAGCAGTCCCGGGACAGGAAAAAGCTCCTACGAGCAGTACTTC.